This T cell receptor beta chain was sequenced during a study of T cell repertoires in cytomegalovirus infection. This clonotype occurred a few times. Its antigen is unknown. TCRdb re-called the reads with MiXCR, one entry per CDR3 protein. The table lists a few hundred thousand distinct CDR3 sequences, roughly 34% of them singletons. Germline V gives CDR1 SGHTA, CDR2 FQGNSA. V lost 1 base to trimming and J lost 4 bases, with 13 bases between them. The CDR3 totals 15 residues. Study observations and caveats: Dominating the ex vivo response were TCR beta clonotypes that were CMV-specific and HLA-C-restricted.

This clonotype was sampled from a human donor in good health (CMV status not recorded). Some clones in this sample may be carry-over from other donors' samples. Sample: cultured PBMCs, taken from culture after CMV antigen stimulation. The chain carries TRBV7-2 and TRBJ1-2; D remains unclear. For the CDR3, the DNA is TGTGCCAGCAGCTTAGTACGGGAAAGGGCCTATGGCTACACCTTC. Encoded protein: CASSLVRERAYGYTF.